This T cell receptor (beta chain) stems from a study of cytomegalovirus exposure and HLA in healthy donors. As for the study in general: Later analysis reported that the approximately 130 validation repertoires shared the platform of the roughly 630 first-cohort repertoires.

The length of the CDR3 is 13 residues. Germline V gene data show CDR1 as SGDLS and CDR2 as YYNGEE. The ends were cut back, 3 bases at V and 12 bases at J, with 13 bases in the middle. Method: immunoSEQ multiplex PCR; TCRdb's copy keeps in-frame clones and lacks some. The sample lists 150,000 to 200,000 clones; about 89% were seen once. A note on this clone: No antigen is known for it.

Study-wide results and caveats: The study put 150 to 200 TCR beta chains on its list as cytomegalovirus-associated. Using the classifier, cytomegalovirus status was reportedly diagnosed with high specificity and sensitivity. Testing in vitro showed a few CMV-associated chains specific for CMV antigens.

V is TRBV9 and J is TRBJ1-6; no firm D call. This sequence originates from a woman aged 18 to 35 in good health and CMV-seropositive. The sample taken for sequencing was PBMCs. Here the CDR3 DNA reads TGTGCCAGCAGCGAGACACCCCTGGGACCCCTCCACTTT. It yields the protein CASSETPLGPLHF.